This T cell receptor beta chain was sequenced in a study of Graves' ophthalmopathy and Graves' hyperthyroidism. The overall study: Peripheral blood (taken before any treatment) was collected at initial diagnosis. Whole-study results and caveats: Most thyroid-expanded clonotypes exceeding 0.001 frequency were also found in blood. Using a 13-signature model, the authors split ophthalmopathy from stable hyperthyroidism, with around 85% sensitivity and approximately 78% specificity.

The diagnostic workup employed clinical symptoms, serum thyroxine, TRAb, thyroid ultrasound and orbital computed tomography. TCR beta CDR3 regions were amplified from RNA transcripts. An initial RT-PCR round employing HTBI primers preceded a second-round multiplex PCR. TCRdb redid the calling of the multiplex PCR reads with MiXCR, one entry per CDR3 protein. The table shows hundreds of thousands of distinct CDR3 sequences, with 22% occurring only once. This clonotype was observed many times. Its antigen is still unknown. This CDR3 has 11 residues. Per germline, CDR1 MRHNA and CDR2 SNTAGT. Trimming left V 3 bases short and J 2 bases short, with 2 bases between.

The sequenced material came from peripheral blood. The gene calls are TRBV6-4 and TRBJ2-7; D is unresolved. The sequence derives from a young woman with stable Graves' hyperthyroidism. Some clones in this sample may be carry-over from other donors' samples. The CDR3 protein is CASSEPYEQYF. CDR3 DNA: TGTGCCAGCAGTGAGCCCTACGAGCAGTACTTC.